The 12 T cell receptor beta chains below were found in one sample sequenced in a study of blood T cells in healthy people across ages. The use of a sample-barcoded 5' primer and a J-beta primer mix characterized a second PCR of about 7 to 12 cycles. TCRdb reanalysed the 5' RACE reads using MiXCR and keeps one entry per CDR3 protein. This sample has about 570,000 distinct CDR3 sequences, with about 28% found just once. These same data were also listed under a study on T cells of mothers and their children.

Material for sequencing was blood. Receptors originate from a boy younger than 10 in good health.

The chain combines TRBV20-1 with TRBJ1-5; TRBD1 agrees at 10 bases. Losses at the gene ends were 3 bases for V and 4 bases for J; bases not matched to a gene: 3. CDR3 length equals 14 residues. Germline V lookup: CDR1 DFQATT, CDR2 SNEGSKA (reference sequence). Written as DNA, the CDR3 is TGCAGTGCTAGGCTGGACAGGGGGAATCAGCCCCAGCATTTT. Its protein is CSARLDRGNQPQHF.

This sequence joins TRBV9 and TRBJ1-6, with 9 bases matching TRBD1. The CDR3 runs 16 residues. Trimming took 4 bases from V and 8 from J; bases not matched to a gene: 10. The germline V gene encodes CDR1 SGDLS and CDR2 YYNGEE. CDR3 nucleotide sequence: TGTGCCAGCAGCCTTACTTCGGACAGGGGCGATTCACCCCTCCACTTT. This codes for CASSLTSDRGDSPLHF.

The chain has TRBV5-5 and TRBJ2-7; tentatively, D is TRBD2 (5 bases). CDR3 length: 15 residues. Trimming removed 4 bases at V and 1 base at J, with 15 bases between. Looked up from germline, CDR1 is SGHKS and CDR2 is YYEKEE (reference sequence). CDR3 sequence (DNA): TGTGCCAGCAGCCCGGCCGGGATCACATCCTACGAGCAGTACTTC. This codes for CASSPAGITSYEQYF.

CDR3: CSAQAGSRTDTQYF. CDR3 bases: TGCAGTGCTCAAGCGGGGTCTCGCACAGATACGCAGTATTTT. The chain carries TRBV20-1 and TRBJ2-3, with 7 bases identical to TRBD2. Germline V CDR1 and CDR2: DFQATT, SNEGSKA (reference sequence). V was clipped by 5 bases and J by 1 base; unmatched bases: 6. This CDR3 contains 14 residues.

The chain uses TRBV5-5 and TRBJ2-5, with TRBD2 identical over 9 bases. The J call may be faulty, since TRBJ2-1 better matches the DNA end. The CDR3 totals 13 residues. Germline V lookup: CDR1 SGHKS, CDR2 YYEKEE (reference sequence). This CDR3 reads CASKAGGPNEQFF. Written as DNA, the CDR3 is TGTGCCAGCAAGGCGGGAGGGCCCAATGAGCAGTTCTTC.

Here the CDR3 reads CASSARQGSYEQYF. In DNA, the CDR3 is TGTGCCAGCAGCGCACGACAGGGCTCCTACGAGCAGTACTTC. The chain is built from TRBV7-2 and TRBJ2-7, with 7 nucleotides matching TRBD1. V trimming: 5 bases; J trimming: 0 bases; junction bases outside the gene matches: 4. This CDR3 comprises 14 residues. In germline, CDR1 is SGHTA, CDR2 FQGNSA.

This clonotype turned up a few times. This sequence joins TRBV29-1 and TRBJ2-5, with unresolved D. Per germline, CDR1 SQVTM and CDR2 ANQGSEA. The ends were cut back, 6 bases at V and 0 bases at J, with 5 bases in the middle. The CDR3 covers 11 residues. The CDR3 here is CSVENQETQYF. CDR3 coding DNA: TGCAGCGTCGAAAACCAAGAGACCCAGTACTTC.

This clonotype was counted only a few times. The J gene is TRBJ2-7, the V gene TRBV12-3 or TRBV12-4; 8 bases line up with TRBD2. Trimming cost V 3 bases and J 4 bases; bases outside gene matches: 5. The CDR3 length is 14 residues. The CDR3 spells CASSFSGGKYEQYF. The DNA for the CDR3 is TGTGCCAGCAGTTTCAGCGGGGGAAAGTACGAGCAGTACTTC.

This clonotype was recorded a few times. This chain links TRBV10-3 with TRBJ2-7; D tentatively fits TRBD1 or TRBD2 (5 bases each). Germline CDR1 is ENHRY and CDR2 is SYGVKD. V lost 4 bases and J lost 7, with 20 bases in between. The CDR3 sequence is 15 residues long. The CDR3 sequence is CAISGQGPGLEEQYF. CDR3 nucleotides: TGTGCCATCAGTGGTCAGGGACCTGGTTTAGAAGAGCAGTACTTC.

CDR3 in DNA: TGTGCCAGCAGGACACACAACGTGGTGAACACTGAAGCTTTCTTT. It specifies CASRTHNVVNTEAFF. The gene calls are TRBV5-6 and TRBJ1-1, with D unresolved. Germline V gene lookup returns CDR1 SGHDT and CDR2 YYEEEE. CDR3 size: 15 residues. The V and J ends lost 5 bases and 0 bases respectively, with 14 bases between them. The full variable domain, its missing parts supplied by reference TRBV5-6 and TRBJ1-1, is DAGVTQSPTHLIKTRGQQVTLRCSPKSGHDTVSWYQQALGQGPQFIFQYYEEEERQRGNFPDRFSGHQFPNYSSELNVNALLLGDSALYLCASRTHNVVNTEAFFGQGTRLTVV.

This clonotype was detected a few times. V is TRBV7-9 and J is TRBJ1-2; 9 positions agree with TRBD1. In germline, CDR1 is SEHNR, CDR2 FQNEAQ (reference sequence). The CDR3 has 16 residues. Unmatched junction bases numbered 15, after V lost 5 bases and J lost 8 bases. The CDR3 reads CASSPGTGQGRLGYTF. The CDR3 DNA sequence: TGTGCCAGCAGCCCGGGAACCGGACAGGGGCGGTTGGGCTACACCTTC.

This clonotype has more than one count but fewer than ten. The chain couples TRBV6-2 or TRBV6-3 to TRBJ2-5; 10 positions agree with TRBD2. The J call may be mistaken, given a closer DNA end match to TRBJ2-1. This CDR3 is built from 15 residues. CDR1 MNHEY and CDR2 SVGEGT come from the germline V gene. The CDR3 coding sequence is TGTGCCAGCAGTATAGCGGGAGGCCACTACAATGAGCAGTTCTTC. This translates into CASSIAGGHYNEQFF.